The present TCR beta chain was sequenced within a study of post-analysis software for immune sequencing data (dated by TCRdb to 2013 to 2016). Looking at the study overall: Recorded disease courses included relapsing-remitting, secondary progressive and progressive-relapsing multiple sclerosis, with some patients lacking subtype annotation. The multiple sclerosis patient repertoires were compared with ten to eleven previously published healthy control repertoires from donors aged about 6 to 26 years. A subset of samples was prepared in parallel using single-end sample barcoding, then pooled and co-amplified after Illumina adapter ligation. Summary of the overall study and its limitations: Compared with controls, multiple sclerosis patients had significantly lower normalized Chao1 diversity, a finding suggesting substantial peripheral T-cell clonal expansion. Four or five TRBV segments, including TRBV5-6, TRBV5-1 and TRBV20-1, were significantly more frequent in patients than controls. Direct clustering with F measure showed strong co-clustering of samples prepared in the same batch, prompting a batch-effect correction. The multiple sclerosis patient group was slightly younger than the control group.

The CDR3 measures 15 amino acids from cysteine to phenylalanine. This entry keeps only the CDR3 DNA: 45 bases, framed from base 1. Sequences SNHLY (CDR1) and FYNNEI (CDR2) are obtained from the germline V gene. V lost 1 base and J lost 4 bases; the stretch between them is 14 bases long. Receptor libraries were prepared by PCR. The listed sequencing device is Illumina HiSeq 2500. To reduce PCR and sequencing biases, unique molecular identifiers were built into the TCR beta cDNA libraries. Every 1 to 10 million input T cells yielded 500,000 or so cDNA molecules, meaning each molecule approximated one T cell. Patient libraries were prepared and sequenced with the same protocol used for the earlier healthy control dataset. Within a given batch, samples were prepared together, multiplexed and sequenced on the same HiSeq lane. The paper's processing steps were these. Raw barcoded reads were processed with MIGEC, and single-read molecular identifier groups were discarded before consensus assembly and CDR3 extraction. VDJtools was used for post-analysis of the clonotype tables, with diversity normalized by down-sampling every dataset to the smallest sample size. Repertoire overlap clustering matched CDR3 amino acid but not nucleotide sequences to correct batch-related cross-sample contamination. Clones were called with MiXCR by TCRdb after fastp trimmed the public reads at Q25, and only in-frame beta chains were retained. One record per CDR3 amino acid sequence lists the most common genes and DNA. The V and J calls here are based on TCRdb, not the publication. In this sample the table shows more than 350,000 distinct CDR3 sequences, over 30% of which occur a single time. The ten largest clonotypes hold 7.6% of the sample.

To demonstrate the VDJtools post-analysis software, the study profiled TCR beta repertoires from the peripheral blood of about 13 young patients with multiple sclerosis. Multiple sclerosis patients were children and adolescents aged about 6 to 16 years. Concerning this clonotype itself: The antigen this receptor binds is unknown. No quality values exist for individual bases; no much larger clone is one base distant.

The source is a girl aged 2-10 years with multiple sclerosis. The source material was blood. This chain is built from TRBV2 and TRBJ2-7, and TRBD1 may be the D gene, going by 7 matching bases. The CDR3 reads CASSEVGAGGYEQYF. The DNA sequence is as follows: TGTGCCAGCAGTGAAGTAGGGGCAGGGGGGTACGAGCAGTACTTC.